This T cell receptor beta chain was sequenced in a study of blood T cells in healthy people across ages. General study findings and limits: Diversity was higher, and naive CD4+ cells more numerous, in long-lived donors than in aged donors.

Comment on this clonotype: What it binds is not known.

V was shortened by 2 bases and J by 2 bases, with 11 bases between the two germline ends. There are 15 residues in the CDR3. From germline, CDR1 is SGDLS and CDR2 YYNGEE. The authors ran a second PCR of 7 to 11 cycles using a sample-barcoded 5' primer and a J-beta primer mix. The template-switch adaptor, which had 12 random nucleotides, put a tag on each cDNA molecule. From the 5' RACE reads, TCRdb called clonotypes with MiXCR, one entry per CDR3 protein. The data contain around 1,000,000 distinct CDR3 sequences, less than 45% of them seen just once; the ten biggest clones take up 13%. The sequence was obtained from a man in his late teens or twenties in good health. Specimen: blood. V gene TRBV9 combines with J gene TRBJ2-4; D possibly corresponds to TRBD2 (5 bases). The CDR3 DNA sequence: TGTGCCAGCAGCGTCAGTCCGGGAACCAAAAACATTCAGTACTTC. Translated: CASSVSPGTKNIQYF. Full variable domain (outside the CDR3, taken from reference TRBV9 and TRBJ2-4): DSGVTQTPKHLITATGQRVTLRCSPRSGDLSVYWYQQSLDQGLQFLIQYYNGEERAKGNILERFSAQQFPDLHSELNLSSLELGDSALYFCASSVSPGTKNIQYFGAGTRLSVL.